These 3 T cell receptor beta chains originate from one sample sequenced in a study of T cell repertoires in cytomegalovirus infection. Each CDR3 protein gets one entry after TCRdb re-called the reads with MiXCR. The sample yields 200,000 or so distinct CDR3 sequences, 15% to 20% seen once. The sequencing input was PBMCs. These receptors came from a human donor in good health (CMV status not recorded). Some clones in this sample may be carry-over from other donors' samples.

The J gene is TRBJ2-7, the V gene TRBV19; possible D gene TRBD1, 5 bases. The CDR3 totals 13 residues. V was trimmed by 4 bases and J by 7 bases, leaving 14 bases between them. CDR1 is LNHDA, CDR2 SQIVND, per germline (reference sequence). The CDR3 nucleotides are TGTGCCAGTAGTACCCGTGGGGCGAGGGAGCAGTACTTC. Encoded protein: CASSTRGAREQYF. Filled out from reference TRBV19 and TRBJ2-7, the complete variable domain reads DGGITQSPKYLFRKEGQNVTLSCEQNLNHDAMYWYRQDPGQGLRLIYYSQIVNDFQKGDIAEGYSVSREKKESFPLTVTSAQKNPTAFYLCASSTRGAREQYFGPGTRLTVT.

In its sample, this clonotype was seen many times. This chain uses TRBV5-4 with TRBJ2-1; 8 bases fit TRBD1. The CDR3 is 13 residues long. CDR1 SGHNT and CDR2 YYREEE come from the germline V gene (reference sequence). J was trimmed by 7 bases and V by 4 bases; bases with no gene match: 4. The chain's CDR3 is CASSRRTGNEQFF. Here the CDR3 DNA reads TGTGCCAGCAGCCGCCGGACAGGGAATGAGCAGTTCTTC.

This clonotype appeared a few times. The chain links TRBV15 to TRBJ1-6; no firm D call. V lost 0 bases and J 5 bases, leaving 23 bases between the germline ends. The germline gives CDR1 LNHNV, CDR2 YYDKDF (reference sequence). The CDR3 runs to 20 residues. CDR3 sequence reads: CATSRDPPSNRELDNSPLHF. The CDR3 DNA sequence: TGTGCCACCAGCAGAGATCCACCCTCGAACAGAGAACTAGATAATTCACCCCTCCACTTT.